The 19 T cell receptor beta chains below all came from one sample that was sequenced in a study of human T cells and chemical hapten exposure. As for time point: patch test 2, 6 weeks after DPC sensitization. Treatment of the sample: therapeutic diphenylcyclopropenone sensitization with weekly scalp DPC. TCRdb reanalysed the RACE reads using MiXCR and keeps one entry per CDR3 protein. The sample carries about 84,000 distinct CDR3 sequences, 10% recorded once. Material: whole blood, obtained in connection with sensitization to the hapten diphenylcyclopropenone (DPC). Every receptor here comes from a woman in her 50s with alopecia areata. Some clones in this sample may be carry-over from other donors' samples.

The chain uses TRBV20-1 and TRBJ1-1; D unclear. The germline gives CDR1 DFQATT, CDR2 SNEGSKA (reference sequence). The germline V and J ends were trimmed by 2 bases and 0 bases, with 1 base remaining between them. CDR3 size: 11 residues. The CDR3 DNA reads TGCAGTGCTAGACTGAACACTGAAGCTTTCTTT. Protein sequence: CSARLNTEAFF.

This clonotype was counted ten times or more. The chain joins TRBV6-6 to TRBJ1-6; TRBD1 matches 10 bases. The CDR3 sequence is 15 residues long. Trimming removed 5 bases from V and 10 bases from J; junction bases left unmatched: 8. Germline V CDR1 and CDR2: MNHNY, SVGAGI (reference sequence). CDR3 DNA: TGTGCCAGCAGTGCCGAGACAGGGGGCTTGTCACCCCTCCACTTT. Translation gives CASSAETGGLSPLHF.

This clonotype was found a few times. V gene TRBV7-9 combines with J gene TRBJ1-5, with 7 bases identical to TRBD1. The germline gives CDR1 SEHNR, CDR2 FQNEAQ (reference sequence). The length of the CDR3 is 17 residues. The junction had 10 bases not matched to a gene; V was cut back by 2 bases and J by 3 bases. CDR3 DNA sequence: TGTGCCAGCAGCTTATCCGGGGCAGGGGGATTCAATCAGCCCCAGCATTTT. It specifies CASSLSGAGGFNQPQHF. Filled out from reference TRBV7-9 and TRBJ1-5, the complete variable domain reads DTGVSQNPRHKITKRGQNVTFRCDPISEHNRLYWYRQTLGQGPEFLTYFQNEAQLEKSRLLSDRFSAERPKGSFSTLEIQRTEQGDSAMYLCASSLSGAGGFNQPQHFGDGTRLSIL.

Many counts were recorded for this clonotype. The J gene is TRBJ2-4, the V gene TRBV10-3; possible D gene TRBD2, 6 bases. CDR1 and CDR2 (germline): ENHRY, SYGVKD. Trimming took off 3 bases at V and 1 base at J, with 13 bases between the two ends. The CDR3 consists of 16 residues. CDR3: CAISDSGTGAKNIQYF. CDR3 sequence (DNA): TGTGCCATCAGTGATTCGGGGACTGGGGCCAAAAACATTCAGTACTTC.

This clonotype was detected only a few times. The chain has TRBV29-1 and TRBJ1-4; D possibly corresponds to TRBD1 (5 bases). The CDR3 sequence is 12 residues long. CDR1 is SQVTM and CDR2 is ANQGSEA in the germline V gene. Trimming stripped 7 bases from V and 8 bases from J, with 14 bases between. The DNA for the CDR3 is TGCAGCGCCGGAGACTGGGACGAAAAACTGTTTTTT. It codes for CSAGDWDEKLFF.

This clonotype appeared many times. The rearrangement uses TRBV12-3 or TRBV12-4 and TRBJ2-6; 7 bases are a match to TRBD1. The trim removed 6 bases at V and 0 bases at J, leaving 5 bases unmatched. The CDR3 sequence is 16 residues long. The CDR3 spells CASRRDRSSGANVLTF. DNA of the CDR3: TGTGCCAGCAGACGGGACAGAAGCTCTGGGGCCAACGTCCTGACTTTC.

This clonotype was counted ten times or more. V usage is TRBV7-9 and J usage is TRBJ1-6; the D is unclear. This CDR3 is built from 13 residues. V shed 2 bases and J shed 8 bases, with 7 bases lying between them. Germline V gene sequence: CDR1 SEHNR, CDR2 FQNEAQ (reference sequence). The CDR3 nucleotides are TGTGCCAGCAGCTTACGGGCAGATTCACCCCTCCACTTT. Its translation: CASSLRADSPLHF. Using reference TRBV7-9 and TRBJ1-6 for the parts outside the CDR3, the full variable domain is DTGVSQNPRHKITKRGQNVTFRCDPISEHNRLYWYRQTLGQGPEFLTYFQNEAQLEKSRLLSDRFSAERPKGSFSTLEIQRTEQGDSAMYLCASSLRADSPLHFGNGTRLTVT.

This clonotype was seen a handful of times. The chain couples TRBV20-1 to TRBJ1-2; perhaps TRBD1 as D (6 bases). Trimming stripped 2 bases from V and 1 base from J, with 14 bases between. CDR1 is DFQATT and CDR2 is SNEGSKA in the germline V gene (reference sequence). The CDR3 has 15 residues. CDR3: CSARTTEGGNYGYTF. DNA for the CDR3: TGCAGTGCTAGAACCACGGAGGGGGGTAACTATGGCTACACCTTC.

This clonotype occurred many times. The V gene is TRBV28, the J gene TRBJ1-5; 7 bases line up with TRBD1. Germline values: CDR1 MDHEN, CDR2 SYDVKM. V shed 6 bases and J 6 bases; nucleotides not matched to a gene: 8. The CDR3 contains 14 residues. The CDR3 sequence is CASRSRQGGQPQHF. The CDR3 DNA is TGTGCCAGCAGATCACGACAGGGCGGTCAGCCCCAGCATTTT.

This clonotype has a count of ten or more. The gene calls are TRBV3-1 and TRBJ2-1, with 12 nucleotides matching TRBD2. The CDR3 has 15 residues. Trimming took 6 bases from V and 2 from J; bases not matched to a gene: 2. The germline gives CDR1 LGHDT, CDR2 YNNKEL (reference sequence). The CDR3 nucleotides read TGTGCCAGCAGACCTAGCGGGAGGGCCTACAATGAGCAGTTCTTC. This gives the protein CASRPSGRAYNEQFF.

This clonotype was observed at least ten times. The V call is TRBV29-1, the J call TRBJ2-1; perhaps TRBD2 as D (6 bases). From germline, CDR1 is SQVTM and CDR2 ANQGSEA. The CDR3 contains 14 residues. V was trimmed by 5 bases and J by 0 bases, leaving 11 bases between them. The CDR3 coding sequence is TGCAGCGTTAGGGACTGGAGCTCCTACAATGAGCAGTTCTTC. Amino acid sequence: CSVRDWSSYNEQFF.

In its sample, this clonotype was seen many times. CDR3 sequence reads: CASSLQRHSYEQYF. In DNA form, the CDR3 reads TGTGCCAGCAGCTTGCAGCGGCACTCCTACGAGCAGTACTTC. The chain has TRBV5-5 and TRBJ2-7; perhaps TRBD2 as D (5 bases). Trimming shortened V by 1 base and J by 0 bases, and 8 bases separated the two germline ends. This CDR3 is 14 amino acids long. Germline-derived CDR1 and CDR2 are SGHKS and YYEKEE (reference sequence).

The rearrangement links TRBV27 to TRBJ2-1; 9 positions agree with TRBD1. Trimming removed 3 bases from V and 6 bases from J; junction bases left unmatched: 3. The CDR3 totals 14 residues. CDR1 is MNHEY, CDR2 SMNVEV, per germline (reference sequence). The CDR3: CASSFSDRGNEQFF. The CDR3 DNA sequence: TGTGCCAGCAGTTTCTCGGACAGGGGCAATGAGCAGTTCTTC.

Ten or more counts support this clonotype. The genes are TRBV28 and TRBJ2-4; the D gene is possibly TRBD2 (6 bases). The CDR3 loop spans 16 amino acids. Germline V lookup: CDR1 MDHEN, CDR2 SYDVKM. The V and J ends lost 3 bases and 0 bases respectively, with 12 bases between them. For the CDR3, the DNA is TGTGCCAGCAGTTTTAGGAGAGCGGGAGCCAAAAACATTCAGTACTTC. It encodes CASSFRRAGAKNIQYF.

The chain combines TRBV29-1 with TRBJ2-3, with 11 bases that match TRBD2. The CDR3 contains 17 residues. Per the germline V gene, CDR1 is SQVTM and CDR2 is ANQGSEA. Losses at the gene ends were 2 bases for V and 6 bases for J; bases not matched to a gene: 13. DNA of the CDR3: TGCAGCGTTGAAAACCCCGAACTAGCGGGGGTCACGGATACGCAGTATTTT. It translates to CSVENPELAGVTDTQYF.

The sample holds many counts of this clonotype. The rearrangement uses TRBV20-1 and TRBJ1-2, with D uncertain. From germline, CDR1 is DFQATT and CDR2 SNEGSKA (reference sequence). V was shortened by 1 base and J by 7 bases, with 13 bases between the two germline ends. The CDR3 length is 13 residues. The CDR3: CSARVLGRSGYTF. DNA for the CDR3: TGCAGTGCTAGAGTTTTGGGCAGATCTGGCTACACCTTC.

This clonotype showed up many times. The chain is built from TRBV29-1 and TRBJ2-7; 8 nucleotides line up with TRBD1. The V gene end was trimmed by 4 bases and the J gene end by 1 base; junction bases not matched to a gene: 3. Germline V gene data show CDR1 as SQVTM and CDR2 as ANQGSEA. This CDR3 contains 13 residues. This chain's CDR3 is CSVARTGSYEQYF. The CDR3 DNA sequence: TGCAGCGTTGCGAGGACAGGGTCCTACGAGCAGTACTTC.

This clonotype was seen ten or more times. The J gene is TRBJ1-5, the V gene TRBV27, with no clear D. Germline V lookup: CDR1 MNHEY, CDR2 SMNVEV (reference sequence). V lost 5 bases and J lost 3, with 11 bases in between. CDR3 length equals 14 residues. This chain's CDR3 is CASSKQGSNQPQHF. In DNA, the CDR3 is TGTGCCAGCAGTAAACAAGGATCCAATCAGCCCCAGCATTTT.

V and J are TRBV7-2 and TRBJ1-1, with D possibly TRBD1 on 5 matching bases. Trimming removed 5 bases from V and 1 base from J, with 11 bases in between. Looked up from germline, CDR1 is SGHTA and CDR2 is FQGNSA. There are 14 residues in the CDR3. Here the CDR3 reads CASSTQVANTEAFF. The CDR3 DNA follows: TGTGCCAGCAGCACACAGGTAGCGAACACTGAAGCTTTCTTT.